Below are 27 T cell receptor beta chains sequenced from a single sample in a study of T-cell reconstitution after alpha-beta-depleted transplantation in children. It was with unique molecular identifiers that the TCRbeta library was prepared. TCRdb ran MiXCR on the PCR reads and lists one entry per CDR3 protein. The sample holds 450,000 to 550,000 distinct CDR3 sequences, about an eighth seen once. The material was PBMCs, mostly from graft donor cells, obtained 180 days after TCRalphabeta/CD19-depleted stem cell transplant. These receptors all stem from a female patient aged 2-9 years who had a stem cell transplant for aplastic anemia, so the T cells may come from the graft donor.

This CDR3 is CASSLWGRWGQLTGELFF. For the CDR3, the DNA is TGTGCCAGCAGCTTATGGGGTCGGTGGGGGCAGCTCACCGGGGAGCTGTTTTTT. This rearrangement joins TRBV11-2 to TRBJ2-2; weak D call: TRBD1 (6 bases). This CDR3 spans 18 amino acids. CDR1 is SGHAT and CDR2 is FQNNGV in the germline V gene. Trimming removed 2 bases from V and 4 bases from J, with 20 bases in between.

This clonotype was counted only a few times. The chain uses TRBV7-2 and TRBJ2-7; TRBD2 is a possible D gene (6 bases). Trimming left V 4 bases short and J 1 base short, with 17 bases between. The V gene's germline CDR1 is SGHTA and CDR2 FQGNSA. The CDR3 runs 16 residues. The CDR3 DNA is TGTGCCAGCAGCTCGACGGCTAGCGCCAGATCCTACGAGCAGTACTTC. Protein: CASSSTASARSYEQYF.

This clonotype was counted at least ten times. The V gene is TRBV5-5, the J gene TRBJ2-2; 7 nucleotides align to TRBD1. V shed 1 base, J shed 5 bases, and the junction held 2 bases outside the gene matches. Looked up from germline, CDR1 is SGHKS and CDR2 is YYEKEE (reference sequence). The CDR3 runs 14 residues. CDR3 in amino acids: CASSLWDSTGELFF. The CDR3 bases are TGTGCCAGCAGCTTGTGGGACAGTACCGGGGAGCTGTTTTTT.

This clonotype was counted ten times or more. The V gene is TRBV10-3, the J gene TRBJ2-1; 9 positions agree with TRBD2. Trimming removed 8 bases from V and 2 bases from J; junction bases left unmatched: 7. Germline CDR1 is ENHRY and CDR2 is SYGVKD. CDR3 size: 15 residues. CDR3: CAIRQTSGAYNEQFF. CDR3 DNA: TGTGCCATCCGTCAGACTAGCGGAGCCTACAATGAGCAGTTCTTC.

This clonotype was seen a handful of times. The chain couples TRBV7-2 to TRBJ2-7, with D unresolved. With 5 bases removed from V and 1 base from J, the gap between germline ends came to 12 bases. CDR3 length: 14 amino acids. Germline V CDR1 and CDR2: SGHTA, FQGNSA. The CDR3 DNA follows: TGTGCCAGCAGCCTCGCATGGCGGTCCTACGAGCAGTACTTC. Protein sequence: CASSLAWRSYEQYF.

The rearrangement links TRBV9 to TRBJ2-1; 12 bases are shared with TRBD2. The germline CDR1 and CDR2 sequences are SGDLS and YYNGEE. The CDR3 consists of 16 residues. Trimming at V came to 0 bases and at J to 7 bases, leaving 5 bases not matched to a gene. The CDR3 DNA follows: TGTGCCAGCAGCGTAGCTAAGGGGACTAGCGGGAATGAGCAGTTCTTC. The encoded protein is CASSVAKGTSGNEQFF. Together with reference TRBV9 and TRBJ2-1, the CDR3 gives the full variable domain: DSGVTQTPKHLITATGQRVTLRCSPRSGDLSVYWYQQSLDQGLQFLIQYYNGEERAKGNILERFSAQQFPDLHSELNLSSLELGDSALYFCASSVAKGTSGNEQFFGPGTRLTVL.

There are a few counts of this clonotype. J is TRBJ1-1 and V is TRBV3-1, with D maybe TRBD1 (5 bases). Deletions cut 0 bases from V and 3 bases from J, with 11 bases between. The CDR3 is made up of 15 amino acids. Germline CDR1 and CDR2: LGHDT and YNNKEL (reference sequence). The CDR3 here is CASSQDQGRDTEAFF. The CDR3 DNA reads TGTGCCAGCAGCCAAGATCAGGGCAGGGACACTGAAGCTTTCTTT.

In this sample, this clonotype turned up many times. The chain combines TRBV20-1 with TRBJ2-7; a weak D match, TRBD2 (6 bases). In germline, CDR1 is DFQATT, CDR2 SNEGSKA (reference sequence). V gave up 3 bases and J gave up 1 base, with 10 bases separating them. The CDR3 is 13 residues long. CDR3 in amino acids: CSASPSASYEQYV. Written as DNA, the CDR3 is TGCAGTGCTAGTCCTAGCGCATCCTACGAGCAGTACGTC.

As regards this clonotype: A read error may account for a junction end that differs from germline. The V gene is TRBV7-8, the J gene TRBJ2-5; TRBD1 agrees at 12 bases. The CDR3 totals 15 residues. CDR1 SGHVS and CDR2 FQNEAQ come from the germline V gene. CDR3 residues: CAGSPPGTGGETQYF. The CDR3 DNA reads TGTGCCGGCAGCCCACCCGGGACAGGGGGCGAGACCCAGTACTTC.

The CDR3 nucleotides are TGCAGCGTCCGCCCAATCGACAGGGGAGACGAGCAGTACTTC. Its translation is CSVRPIDRGDEQYF. The chain recombines TRBV29-1 with TRBJ2-7, with 8 positions matching TRBD1. Germline assignment: CDR1 SQVTM and CDR2 ANQGSEA. CDR3 length: 14 residues. V dropped 6 bases and J dropped 5; count of bases not matched to a gene: 12.

This clonotype was seen repeatedly, ten times or more. V and J are TRBV29-1 and TRBJ1-3; D is unclear. Trimming stripped 7 bases from V and 4 bases from J, with 14 bases between. From germline, CDR1 is SQVTM and CDR2 ANQGSEA. The CDR3 totals 13 residues. CDR3 DNA: TGCAGCGGTGTATTCCTAGGCGGAAACACCATATATTTT. Translating gives CSGVFLGGNTIYF.

This clonotype was counted ten times or more. The V gene is TRBV7-3, the J gene TRBJ2-2; TRBD1 matches at 8 bases. The germline CDR1 and CDR2 sequences are SGHTA and FQGTGA. V was pared by 3 bases and J by 4 bases, with 7 bases of the junction left unmatched. This CDR3 has 16 residues. The CDR3 loop is CASSLSWTGPTGELFF. In DNA, the CDR3 is TGTGCCAGCAGCTTGTCTTGGACAGGGCCCACCGGGGAGCTGTTTTTT.

The chain recombines TRBV5-1 with TRBJ2-5, with D possibly matching TRBD2 (6 bases). There are 15 residues in the CDR3. V lost 0 bases to trimming and J lost 5 bases, with 14 bases between them. The germline gives CDR1 SGHRS, CDR2 YFSETQ. The CDR3 loop reads CASSLGGKGGETQYF. The CDR3 nucleotides read TGCGCCAGCAGCTTGGGAGGCAAAGGAGGGGAGACCCAGTACTTC.

This clonotype was detected a few times. The chain recombines TRBV27 with TRBJ2-7; 9 positions agree with TRBD1. The CDR3 consists of 16 residues. Germline V gives CDR1 MNHEY, CDR2 SMNVEV (reference sequence). With 5 bases clipped from V and 0 bases from J, the junction kept 8 bases outside the gene matches. As DNA, the CDR3 is TGTGCCAGCAGTCCGACAGGGGGTCCGAGCTCCTACGAGCAGTACGTC. As protein: CASSPTGGPSSYEQYV.

This clonotype was counted a few times. V gene TRBV5-1 combines with J gene TRBJ1-1; 8 positions agree with TRBD1. CDR1 is SGHRS and CDR2 is YFSETQ in the germline V gene. The CDR3 contains 14 residues. V dropped 1 base and J dropped 8; count of bases not matched to a gene: 7. The CDR3 DNA follows: TGCGCCAGCAGCTTGAGCAGCAGGGGGCGGGAAGCTTTCTTT. Protein sequence: CASSLSSRGREAFF.

This clonotype was detected a few times. The V call is TRBV30, the J call TRBJ1-3; no firm D call. This CDR3 contains 15 residues. The V gene lost 5 bases and the J gene lost 0 bases, with 14 bases spanning the gap. CDR1 and CDR2 from the germline V gene are GTSNPN and SVGIG (reference sequence). The CDR3, as DNA: TGTGCCTGGGGTTCCGGACTGTCCTCTGGAAACACCATATATTTT. It specifies CAWGSGLSSGNTIYF.

DNA for the CDR3: TGCGCCAGCAGCTCCGGTACCCTTCCGAAGGGGCAGTATTTT. Translated: CASSSGTLPKGQYF. The genes are TRBV5-1 and TRBJ2-3; D gene uncertain. The V and J ends lost 3 bases and 11 bases respectively, with 19 bases between them. Germline loops: CDR1 SGHRS, CDR2 YFSETQ. This CDR3 region has 14 residues.

This clonotype has a handful of counts. This chain connects TRBV24-1 to TRBJ2-1; TRBD2 agrees at 9 bases. Germline CDR1 reads KGHDR; CDR2 reads SFDVKD. The CDR3 is 15 residues long. The V and J ends lost 7 bases and 7 bases, in that order; junction bases with no gene match: 10. The CDR3 is CATRDPREGRNEQFF. CDR3 bases: TGTGCCACCAGAGACCCGCGGGAGGGCCGGAATGAGCAGTTCTTC.

The chain links TRBV4-2 to TRBJ2-4, with a weak D call TRBD1 (6 bases). This CDR3 is built from 16 residues. Germline V gene lookup returns CDR1 LGHNA and CDR2 YNFKEQ. V gave up 3 bases and J gave up 3 bases, with 15 bases separating them. As DNA, the CDR3 is TGTGCCAGCAGCCATCTAGGACAGACCGACAAAAACATTCAGTACTTC. It specifies CASSHLGQTDKNIQYF.

This clonotype has a handful of counts. The V gene is TRBV18, the J gene TRBJ2-7, with TRBD2 matching 11 bases. Unmatched junction bases numbered 5, after V lost 5 bases and J lost 8 bases. Germline lookup yields CDR1 KGHSH and CDR2 LQKENI. The CDR3 is 13 residues long. The CDR3 DNA sequence: TGTGCCAGCTCATTCAGACTAGCGGGAAAGCAGTACGTC. Its protein is CASSFRLAGKQYV.

The table lists this clonotype with a few counts. The genes are TRBV28 and TRBJ1-2; perhaps TRBD1 as D (6 bases). This CDR3 is built from 14 residues. Per germline, CDR1 MDHEN and CDR2 SYDVKM. V was pared by 5 bases and J by 4 bases, with 14 bases between. The CDR3 spells CASSPGAGFYGYTF. The CDR3 nucleotides are TGTGCCAGCAGTCCAGGGGCCGGGTTCTATGGCTACACCTTC.

The V gene is TRBV30, the J gene TRBJ2-7, with TRBD2 as a possible D gene (6 bases). Trimming pared 5 bases from V and 3 bases from J, leaving 11 bases between. This CDR3 is built from 12 residues. From germline, CDR1 is GTSNPN and CDR2 SVGIG (reference sequence). The CDR3 region is CAWEPGGYEQYF. DNA for the CDR3: TGTGCCTGGGAGCCCGGGGGCTACGAGCAGTACTTC. The variable domain in full, completed from reference TRBV30 and TRBJ2-7, reads SQTIHQWPATLVQPVGSPLSLECTVEGTSNPNLYWYRQAAGRGLQLLFYSVGIGQISSEVPQNLSASRPQDRQFILSSKKLLLSDSGFYLCAWEPGGYEQYFGPGTRLTVT.

The chain employs TRBV19 and TRBJ2-1, with D perhaps assigned TRBD1 or TRBD2 (5 bases each). This CDR3 has 14 residues. Germline V gene data show CDR1 as LNHDA and CDR2 as SQIVND (reference sequence). Trimming left V 1 base short and J 3 bases short, with 7 bases between. The CDR3 spells CASSIAGHYNEQFF. The CDR3, as DNA: TGTGCCAGTAGTATAGCGGGGCACTACAATGAGCAGTTCTTC.

This clonotype came up a few times. The chain has TRBV9 and TRBJ2-2; 7 positions agree with TRBD1. With 3 bases clipped from V and 5 bases from J, the junction kept 7 bases outside the gene matches. The length of the CDR3 is 15 residues. From germline, CDR1 is SGDLS and CDR2 YYNGEE. CDR3: CASSAPGQQTGELFF. CDR3 nucleotides: TGTGCCAGCAGCGCCCCGGGACAGCAGACCGGGGAGCTGTTTTTT. Supplemented by reference TRBV9 and TRBJ2-2, the full variable domain reads DSGVTQTPKHLITATGQRVTLRCSPRSGDLSVYWYQQSLDQGLQFLIQYYNGEERAKGNILERFSAQQFPDLHSELNLSSLELGDSALYFCASSAPGQQTGELFFGEGSRLTVL.

This clonotype turned up a few times. This chain joins TRBV20-1 and TRBJ2-5, with D perhaps matching TRBD1 (6 bases). Germline CDR1 reads DFQATT; CDR2 reads SNEGSKA (reference sequence). The CDR3 totals 13 residues. V lost 3 bases and J lost 2, with 10 bases in between. CDR3 bases: TGCAGTGCTAGCTGGGGACAACAAGAGACCCAGTACTTC. Translated: CSASWGQQETQYF.

The table lists this clonotype with many counts. The rearrangement joins TRBV12-3 or TRBV12-4 to TRBJ1-5, with D uncertain. The germline V and J ends were trimmed by 3 bases and 0 bases, with 12 bases remaining between them. CDR3 length: 16 residues. The CDR3 reads CASSFGSGVSNQPQHF. DNA of the CDR3: TGTGCCAGCAGTTTCGGGTCCGGGGTTAGCAATCAGCCCCAGCATTTT.

This clonotype has more than one count but fewer than ten. V and J are TRBV12-3 or TRBV12-4 and TRBJ1-4; D is ambiguous. The CDR3 loop spans 12 amino acids. V was shortened by 2 bases and J by 6 bases, with 4 bases between the two germline ends. The CDR3 region is CASSLHDEKLFF. The CDR3, as DNA: TGTGCCAGCAGTTTACACGATGAAAAACTGTTTTTT.